This TCR beta chain was documented in a study of long-term antiretroviral therapy in people with HIV. Of note for this clone: Its specificity is unknown.

Running of the v3.0 immunoSEQ assay took place at survey level. Data came from immunoSEQ multiplex PCR; TCRdb stores just in-frame clones and leaves some out. Of just under 35,000 clones in the sample, about 85% were seen once. V shed 0 bases and J shed 5 bases, with 4 bases lying between them. CDR3 length: 12 amino acids. Germline V gene lookup returns CDR1 LNHDA and CDR2 SQIVND (reference sequence). Findings and caveats of the study: Clones that had undergone expansion before ART dominated the repertoire at all time points. Although diversity increased after ART, it remained lower than in transplant donor controls. The range of CDR3 lengths in HIV repertoires proved narrower than that found in controls.

The chain employs TRBV19 and TRBJ1-1, with D unresolved. The sample consisted of unsorted PBMCs, taken approximately 2.9 years before starting antiretroviral therapy. The receptor was derived from a woman aged 30 to 39 with HIV. The CDR3, as DNA: TGTGCCAGTAGTATAGAGGAAACTGAAGCTTTCTTT. Translation: CASSIEETEAFF. The variable domain in full, completed from reference TRBV19 and TRBJ1-1, reads DGGITQSPKYLFRKEGQNVTLSCEQNLNHDAMYWYRQDPGQGLRLIYYSQIVNDFQKGDIAEGYSVSREKKESFPLTVTSAQKNPTAFYLCASSIEETEAFFGQGTRLTVV.